Listed below are T cell receptor beta chains from one sample, sequenced in a study of blood T cell repertoires in COVID-19. Sequencing used immunoSEQ multiplex PCR; TCRdb keeps in-frame clones, though not all of them. The data hold approximately 250,000 clones, with approximately 89% observed a single time. Sequencing was carried out using peripheral blood. The source is a man between 40 and 49 years old with active or convalescent COVID-19. Both conserved end residues are part of each CDR3. D genes are given only for firm matches. Some rows have no size entry. The others give once, few or many, or a class for an expanded clone.

d_call	clone_size	v_call	j_call	cdr3_nt	cdr3_aa
.	.	TRBV6-5	TRBJ1-2	TGTGCCAGCAGTTCCAGGGCGCCTGGCTACACCTTC	CASSSRAPGYTF
TRBD2	.	TRBV15	TRBJ2-2	TGTGCCACCAGCGGAGCGGGAGGGGACACCGGGGAGCTGTTTTTT	CATSGAGGDTGELFF
.	.	TRBV7-9	TRBJ2-1	TGTGCCAGCAGCCCCCCCGGGACTTTTTTTTCGAGCTCCTACAATGAGCAGTTCTTC	CASSPPGTFFSSSYNEQFF
TRBD1	.	TRBV28	TRBJ1-6	TGTGCCAGCAGCATGACCGGGACAGGGGCTTTCCCCCTCCACTTT	CASSMTGTGAFPLHF
TRBD2	once	TRBV29-1	TRBJ2-2	TGCAGCGTTCCCCGGGAGGGGGTCATGGCCGGGGAGCTGTTTTTT	CSVPREGVMAGELFF
.	.	TRBV23-1	TRBJ1-2	TGCGCCAGCAGTCAATCTTTCCTCAGGGTCGGAGCTAACTATGGCTACACCTTC	CASSQSFLRVGANYGYTF
TRBD1	.	TRBV10-3	TRBJ1-1	TGTGCCACTGGACAGGGTTCGACTGAAGCTTTCTTT	CATGQGSTEAFF
.	.	TRBV27	TRBJ2-1	TGTGCCAGCAGTTTAGGGGGGGGGCTCTCCTACAATGAGCAGTTCTTC	CASSLGGGLSYNEQFF
.	.	TRBV7-9	TRBJ1-1	TGTGCCAGCAGCTTACGCCCACGTGGGGGAGGCACTGAAGCTTTCTTT	CASSLRPRGGGTEAFF
TRBD2	.	TRBV30	TRBJ2-1	TGTGCCTGGAGCCCGGGGACTAGCCGCCCGTTCTTC	CAWSPGTSRPFF
.	.	TRBV21-1	TRBJ2-7	TGTGCCAGCAGCAAAGGGCCAGGGGGACCCACCTACGAGCAGTACTTC	CASSKGPGGPTYEQYF
.	.	TRBV30	TRBJ1-5	TGTGCCTGGAGTCCCCCGCCGGGACAACTCCAGCCCCAGCATTTT	CAWSPPPGQLQPQHF
.	.	TRBV5-1	TRBJ2-3	TGCGCCAGCAGCTTGGACTCGGGTACAGATACGCAGTATTTT	CASSLDSGTDTQYF
TRBD2	.	TRBV10-1	TRBJ2-1	TGCGCCAGCATCAGGCAACTAGCGGGGTCCCACAATGAGCAGTTCTTC	CASIRQLAGSHNEQFF
.	.	TRBV3-1/TRBV3-2	TRBJ1-4	TGTGCCAGCAGCCAAGACGGATACAGGGCTTGGGAAAAACTGTTTTTT	CASSQDGYRAWEKLFF
.	.	TRBV3-1/TRBV3-2	TRBJ1-2	TGTGCCAGCAGCCAAGATATTCGCGGGAACCCAAGAATTAACTATGGCTACACCTTC	CASSQDIRGNPRINYGYTF
.	.	TRBV9	TRBJ1-1	TGTGCCAGCAGCGGAGGGAAACCCATGAACACTGAAGCTTTCTTT	CASSGGKPMNTEAFF
TRBD1	.	TRBV19	TRBJ1-1	TGTGCCAGTAGTACGACTAAACAGGGGGGAAGGACTGAAGCTTTCTTT	CASSTTKQGGRTEAFF
.	few	TRBV6-4	TRBJ2-2	TGTGCCAGCAGTGTTAATAGCCCGTCGAACACCGGGGAGCTGTTTTTT	CASSVNSPSNTGELFF
.	.	TRBV30	TRBJ1-2	TGTGCCTGGAGTGTACTAGGCCCTTTGTTCTACACCTTC	CAWSVLGPLFYTF
.	once	TRBV10-3	TRBJ1-4	TGTGCCAGCCGGACTGGAGGTGAAAAACTGTTTTTT	CASRTGGEKLFF
.	.	TRBV27	TRBJ1-2	TGTGCCAGCAGTTACAAGGCGGGTAACTATGGCTACACCTTC	CASSYKAGNYGYTF
TRBD1	.	TRBV16	TRBJ1-5	TGTGCCAGCAGCTCGGACAGGGAAGGACAGCCCCAGCATTTT	CASSSDREGQPQHF
TRBD1	.	TRBV29-1	TRBJ1-3	TGCAGCGTCGAACTACCCACACAGGGGCGCTCTGGAAACACCATATATTTT	CSVELPTQGRSGNTIYF
.	.	TRBV5-1	TRBJ2-1	TGCGCCAGCGATCTCGGGGACAATGAGCAGTTCTTC	CASDLGDNEQFF
.	.	TRBV9	TRBJ1-1	TGTGCCAGCAAAGGGGTTGTGGACACTGAAGCTTTCTTT	CASKGVVDTEAFF
TRBD1	.	TRBV18	TRBJ2-5	TGTGCCAGCGCCCCCGGGACAGAGTACCAAGAGACCCAGTACTTC	CASAPGTEYQETQYF
.	.	TRBV11-3	TRBJ1-5	TGTGCCAGCAGCACGCAGTCGGGTCAGCCCCAGCATTTT	CASSTQSGQPQHF
.	many	TRBV5-1	TRBJ1-2	TGCGCCAGCAGCTTGGGGGACAATCTCCAAGATAACTATGGCTACACCTTC	CASSLGDNLQDNYGYTF
.	.	TRBV21-1	TRBJ2-3	TGTGCCAGCAGGAGAGGTCCCCGCACAGATACGCAGTATTTT	CASRRGPRTDTQYF
.	.	TRBV12-3/TRBV12-4	TRBJ2-7	TGTGCCAGCAGTACGGCTACCGGGTGGGAGCAGTACTTC	CASSTATGWEQYF
.	.	TRBV5-1	TRBJ2-1	TGCGCCAGCAGCTTTTTCAGTAATGAGCAGTTCTTC	CASSFFSNEQFF
.	.	TRBV12-3/TRBV12-4	TRBJ2-1	TGTGCCGATTCGTCGGGGGACAATGAGCAGTTCTTC	CADSSGDNEQFF
TRBD2	.	TRBV4-2	TRBJ2-2	TGTGCCAGCAGCCCCTTAGCGGGAGAGAATACCGGGGAGCTGTTTTTT	CASSPLAGENTGELFF
.	.	TRBV3-1/TRBV3-2	TRBJ1-6	TGTGCCAGCAGCCAAGATTTCGCGGGGGTAGCCAATTCACCCCTCCACTTT	CASSQDFAGVANSPLHF
.	once	TRBV2	TRBJ2-2	TGTGCCAGCAGGTCTTCCGGGGAGCTGTTTTTT	CASRSSGELFF
.	once	TRBV6-4	TRBJ2-1	TGTGCCAGCAGTGACGGGGCTGAGCAGTTCTTC	CASSDGAEQFF
TRBD2	.	TRBV5-1	TRBJ2-2	TGCGCCAGCAGCTTCCAGACAGCGGGAGAATCCGGGGAGCTGTTTTTT	CASSFQTAGESGELFF
TRBD1	.	TRBV5-1	TRBJ2-1	TGCGCCAGCAGCTTGTCGGGACAGTACAATGAGCAGTTCTTC	CASSLSGQYNEQFF
.	.	TRBV29-1	TRBJ2-7	TGCAGCGTTGGACAGGTCTACGAGCAGTACTTC	CSVGQVYEQYF
.	.	TRBV18	TRBJ2-1	TGTGCCAGCTCACTCAGGGACTCCCGGAAGTCAAATGAGCAGTTCTTC	CASSLRDSRKSNEQFF
.	.	TRBV11-3	TRBJ2-1	TGTGCCAGCAGCTTATATACAGTTGGTGGGTACAATGAGCAGTTCTTC	CASSLYTVGGYNEQFF
TRBD1	.	TRBV4-1	TRBJ1-6	TGCGCCAGCAGCCGCCCCGGGACAGATAGTTCACCCCTCCACTTT	CASSRPGTDSSPLHF
.	.	TRBV24-1	TRBJ2-6	TGTGCCACCAGTCCACAGGGTAATGAAATGAGTGGGGCCAACGTCCTGACTTTC	CATSPQGNEMSGANVLTF
TRBD1	.	TRBV27	TRBJ1-1	TGTGCCAGCAGTTCAGGGACAGTAAGGTACACTGAAGCTTTCTTT	CASSSGTVRYTEAFF
.	.	TRBV5-1	TRBJ1-3	TGCGCCAGCAGCTTGGAGTTAGGGCGGGTGGACACCATATATTTT	CASSLELGRVDTIYF
.	few	TRBV27	TRBJ1-5	TGTGCCAGCAGTCCGAGCGGACGGAATAGCAATCAGCCCCAGCATTTT	CASSPSGRNSNQPQHF
TRBD1	once	TRBV6-5	TRBJ1-6	TGTGCCAGCAGCTGGACAGGCCAGTATAATTCACCCCTCCACTTT	CASSWTGQYNSPLHF
.	.	TRBV4-1	TRBJ2-3	TGCGCCAGCAGCCAAGTCGGGAGAGATACGCAGTATTTT	CASSQVGRDTQYF
.	.	TRBV5-1	TRBJ1-1	TGCGCCAGCAGCTTAACAGGGAACACTGAAGCTTTCTTT	CASSLTGNTEAFF
.	.	TRBV29-1	TRBJ2-4	TGCAGCGGACGACAGGAGGACATTCAGTACTTC	CSGRQEDIQYF
TRBD2	.	TRBV6-5	TRBJ2-1	TGTGCCAGCAGTTTAGGACTAGCGGGCACCAATGAGCAGTTCTTC	CASSLGLAGTNEQFF
.	.	TRBV29-1	TRBJ2-7	TGCAGCGTTGAGTCGGGTTGGGAGCAGTACTTC	CSVESGWEQYF
.	.	TRBV5-4	TRBJ1-1	TGTGCCAGCAAAGGTAGCAGCTTAAACACTGAAGCTTTCTTT	CASKGSSLNTEAFF
TRBD2	.	TRBV6-5	TRBJ2-1	TGTGCCAGCAGTCAGGGACTAGCGGTCGCGCAGTTCTTC	CASSQGLAVAQFF
TRBD1	.	TRBV11-2	TRBJ2-7	TGTGCCAGCAGCTCTAGTAACGGACAGGGCTACGAGCAGTACTTC	CASSSSNGQGYEQYF
.	.	TRBV2	TRBJ2-7	TGTGCCAGCAGTGCAGAGGACTACCTCCTCTACGAGCAGTACTTC	CASSAEDYLLYEQYF
.	once	TRBV6-5	TRBJ1-2	TGTGCCAGCAGTTACGCCGACCGCTCTAGGGGCTACACCTTC	CASSYADRSRGYTF